This T cell receptor (beta chain) originates from a study of T cells in women clearing cervical HPV infection. Losses at the gene ends were 8 bases for V and 4 bases for J; bases not matched to a gene: 8. The V gene's germline CDR1 is LNHDA and CDR2 SQIVND (reference sequence). The CDR3 contains 14 residues. To note about this clone: Its cognate antigen is unknown. The read halts 3 residues ahead of the CDR3 end, with the missing end drawn from the germline J gene.

The method was immunoSEQ multiplex PCR; TCRdb's version includes in-frame clones alone and lacks a portion of them. The sample features tens of thousands of clones, with approximately 24% in its top ten. Study results and limitations: T-cell numbers per sample were unknown and may explain richness differences.

The V and J genes are TRBV19 and TRBJ1-3, with 7 bases lining up with TRBD1. The sample consisted of blood buffy coat. This TCR derives from a woman aged 18 to 75 with a cervical HPV16 infection that either progressed to CIN3+ or cleared (not recorded which). CDR3 in amino acids: CASHTKQGGNTIYF. The sequenced CDR3 bases are TGTGCCAGTCACACAAAACAGGGGGGAAACACC.